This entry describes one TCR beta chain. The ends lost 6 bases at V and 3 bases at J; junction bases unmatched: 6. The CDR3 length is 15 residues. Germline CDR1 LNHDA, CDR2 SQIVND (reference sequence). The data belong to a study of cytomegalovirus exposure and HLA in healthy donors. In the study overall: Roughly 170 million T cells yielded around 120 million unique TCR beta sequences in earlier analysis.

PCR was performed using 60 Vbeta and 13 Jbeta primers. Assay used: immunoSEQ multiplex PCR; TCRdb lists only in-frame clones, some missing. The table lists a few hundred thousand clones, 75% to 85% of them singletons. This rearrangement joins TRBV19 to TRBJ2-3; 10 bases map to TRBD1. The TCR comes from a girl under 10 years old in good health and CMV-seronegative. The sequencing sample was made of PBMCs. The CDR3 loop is CASREGQGITDTQYF. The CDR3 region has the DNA TGTGCCAGTAGGGAGGGACAGGGGATAACAGATACGCAGTATTTT.